These T cell receptor beta chains were read from a single sample in a study of T cells in Graves' hyperthyroidism and ophthalmopathy. TCRdb re-derived calls from the multiplex PCR reads in MiXCR, one entry per CDR3 protein. The repertoire consists of about 500,000 distinct CDR3 sequences, with over 35% occurring once and the leading ten covering around 44%. Sequenced: peripheral blood or thyroid tissue (not recorded which). All receptors come from an adult woman with Graves' disease, either hyperthyroidism or ophthalmopathy (not recorded which). The CDR3 runs from the conserved cysteine through the conserved F or W. Each record gives: D gene, V gene, clone size, J gene, CDR3 protein, CDR3 DNA. The D gene is left open where the match is weak. Only part of the rows carry a size: once, few, many, or a class if the clone is expanded.

>.|TRBV2|.|TRBJ2-7
CASSVGEGTVYEQYF
TGTGCCAGCAGTGTGGGAGAGGGGACTGTCTACGAGCAGTACTTC
>.|TRBV19|.|TRBJ1-5
CASSMWAGEPQHF
TGTGCCAGTAGTATGTGGGCCGGCGAGCCCCAGCATTTT
>.|TRBV10-3|few|TRBJ2-6
CAIRNPGANVLTF
TGTGCCATCAGGAACCCTGGGGCCAACGTCCTGACTTTC
>TRBD1|TRBV9|.|TRBJ1-3
CASSPGQAADGNTIYF
TGTGCCAGCAGCCCGGGACAGGCGGCGGATGGAAACACCATATATTTT
>.|TRBV12-3/TRBV12-4|many|TRBJ1-2
CASSLRWGGYTF
TGTGCCAGCAGTTTACGGTGGGGAGGCTACACCTTC
>.|TRBV7-9|many|TRBJ1-4
CASSTGRAQRGFNEKLFF
TGTGCCAGCAGCACAGGGAGAGCCCAGAGGGGATTTAATGAAAAACTGTTTTTT
>.|TRBV7-2|few|TRBJ2-7
CASSLAGEVYEQYF
TGTGCCAGCAGCTTAGCGGGGGAGGTCTACGAGCAGTACTTC
>TRBD1|TRBV25-1|.|TRBJ1-5
CASSERQGDRPQHF
TGTGCCAGCAGTGAAAGGCAGGGGGATCGGCCCCAGCATTTT
>TRBD1|TRBV7-2|.|TRBJ1-4
CASSGPGQGF
TGTGCCAGCAGCGGGCCGGGACAGGGGTTT
>.|TRBV2|.|TRBJ1-2
CASCPGTVNYGYTF
TGTGCCAGCTGCCCGGGGACGGTGAACTATGGCTACACCTTC